One sample yielded the 14 T cell receptor beta chains listed below, sequenced in a study of beta chain features in type 1 diabetes. These receptors lack a known antigen. The entirety of the isolated RNA underwent reverse transcription, so expressed TCRB transcripts were sequenced. This table comes from immunoSEQ multiplex PCR, and its TCRdb copy is limited to in-frame clones, with some not included. The sample lists over 600,000 clones, roughly 12% occurring once. Study findings and constraints: Type 1 diabetes patients had TCRB CDR3s that were shorter (moderately but significantly so) in all four CD4+ subsets.

The sequenced sample was naive CD4+ T cells from blood. The receptors here all came from a man aged 25-40 years with type 1 diabetes.

This clone was observed a few times. The chain links TRBV12-5 to TRBJ2-1, with 7 bases identical to TRBD1. Germline V lookup: CDR1 LGHNT, CDR2 FRNRAP. CDR3 length equals 13 residues. V lost 6 bases to trimming and J lost 9 bases; unmatched junction nucleotides: 8. As DNA, the CDR3 is TGTGCTAGTGGGCCCGACAGGGCTGGTGAGCAGTTCTTC. Translation gives CASGPDRAGEQFF.

A word on this clone: The same CDR3 is also encoded by other DNA sequences in this sample. The CDR3 region has the DNA TGTGCCAGCAGCTTGAGGGGAGAGACCCAGTACTTC. Its translation is CASSLRGETQYF. This chain links TRBV7-7 with TRBJ2-5; D is perhaps TRBD1 or TRBD2 (5 bases each). The CDR3 is made up of 12 amino acids. Germline CDR1 and CDR2: SSHAT and FNYEAQ (reference sequence). The ends were cut back, 3 bases at V and 4 bases at J, with 6 bases in the middle.

The rearrangement links TRBV6-5 to TRBJ1-1; tentative D call: TRBD1 (5 bases). Germline CDR1 is MNHEY and CDR2 is SVGAGI. The CDR3 is 12 amino acids. V lost 8 bases, J lost 5 bases, and 12 bases lay in between. The CDR3 DNA reads TGTGCCAGCCTTAACAGGAGGACTGAAGCTTTCTTT. Protein: CASLNRRTEAFF.

The chain joins TRBV5-6 to TRBJ1-2, with 7 bases aligning to TRBD1. This CDR3 has 14 amino acids. From germline, CDR1 is SGHDT and CDR2 YYEEEE. V shed 0 bases, J shed 5 bases, and the junction held 4 bases outside the gene matches. CDR3 nucleotides: TGTGCCAGCAGCTTGGCGGACAGGATGTATGGCTACACCTTC. Its translation is CASSLADRMYGYTF.

This clone came up a few times. The J gene is TRBJ2-3, the V gene TRBV18; 11 bases align to TRBD1. The ends lost 6 bases at V and 4 bases at J; junction bases unmatched: 9. Germline V gives CDR1 KGHSH, CDR2 LQKENI. The CDR3 contains 16 residues. The CDR3 DNA reads TGTGCCAGCTCTCCCGGACAGGGGGCAATGGCAGATACGCAGTATTTT. Encoded protein: CASSPGQGAMADTQYF.

V gene TRBV19 combines with J gene TRBJ2-6, with no clear D. Between the trimmed V and J ends, which lost 7 bases and 1 base, there was a span of 11 bases. The CDR3 has 15 amino acids. Germline CDR1 reads LNHDA; CDR2 reads SQIVND (reference sequence). The CDR3 bases are TGTGCCAGTACCCCAATGGATTCTGGGGCCAACGTCCTGACTTTC. Its protein is CASTPMDSGANVLTF.

This clone showed up just a few times. This chain links TRBV27 with TRBJ1-2, with no clear D. CDR1 and CDR2 (germline): MNHEY, SMNVEV (reference sequence). The CDR3 extends over 16 amino acids. V was trimmed by 3 bases and J by 3 bases, leaving 17 bases between them. The CDR3 DNA reads as TGTGCCAGCAGTTTTAACGGAAGGGCAGGATACTATGGCTACACCTTC. Translating it yields CASSFNGRAGYYGYTF.

V and J are TRBV7-2 and TRBJ1-5; tentatively, D is TRBD1 (5 bases). Germline CDR1 SGHTA, CDR2 FQGNSA. V lost 3 bases, J lost 7 bases, and 13 bases lay in between. The CDR3 loop spans 14 amino acids. The CDR3 loop reads CASSLEGDAQPQHF. The DNA of the CDR3 is TGTGCCAGCAGCTTGGAAGGGGACGCGCAGCCCCAGCATTTT.

The V call is TRBV11-3, the J call TRBJ2-1; 11 bases fit TRBD2. J was trimmed by 3 bases and V by 3 bases; bases with no gene match: 4. Germline CDR1 reads SGHNT; CDR2 reads YENEEA. This CDR3 contains 16 residues. CDR3 sequence (DNA): TGTGCCAGCAGCTTTGTAGCGGGGGGGTTCTACAATGAGCAGTTCTTC. Translation gives CASSFVAGGFYNEQFF. The variable domain in full, completed from reference TRBV11-3 and TRBJ2-1, reads EAGVVQSPRYKIIEKKQPVAFWCNPISGHNTLYWYLQNLGQGPELLIRYENEEAVDDSQLPKDRFSAERLKGVDSTLKIQPAELGDSAVYLCASSFVAGGFYNEQFFGPGTRLTVL.

This clone occurred a few times. The chain couples TRBV7-3 to TRBJ2-3; TRBD1 is a possible D gene (6 bases). V shed 3 bases and J shed 5 bases, with 9 bases lying between them. The CDR3 is 13 residues long. Germline loops: CDR1 SGHTA, CDR2 FQGTGA. Written as DNA, the CDR3 is TGTGCCAGCAGCTTTTGGGGACAAGATACGCAGTATTTT. Protein: CASSFWGQDTQYF.

There are a few counts of this clone. Other DNA sequences from this sample encode an identical CDR3 as well. As DNA, the CDR3 is TGCAGTGCTAGAGAGGGGGATACGCAGTATTTT. Translated, it gives CSAREGDTQYF. The chain employs TRBV20-1 and TRBJ2-3; D gene uncertain. Looked up from germline, CDR1 is DFQATT and CDR2 is SNEGSKA (reference sequence). Between the trimmed V and J ends, which lost 0 bases and 6 bases, there was a span of 4 bases. This CDR3 has 11 residues.

There are a few counts of this clone. V gene TRBV11-3 combines with J gene TRBJ1-1; D possibly corresponds to TRBD1 (5 bases). The germline V gene has CDR1 SGHNT and CDR2 YENEEA. The CDR3 covers 12 residues. V lost 4 bases to trimming and J lost 5 bases, with 8 bases between them. The chain's CDR3 is CASSSPGTEAFF. The CDR3 nucleotides read TGTGCCAGCAGCTCCCCAGGGACTGAAGCTTTCTTT.

The genes are TRBV25-1 and TRBJ2-5, with D uncertain. V was cut by 2 bases and J by 1 base, with 8 bases left in between. The germline CDR1 and CDR2 sequences are MGHDK and SYGVNS. The CDR3 sequence is 14 residues long. CDR3 sequence: CASSEKRFQETQYF. The CDR3 nucleotides read TGTGCCAGCAGTGAAAAACGGTTCCAAGAGACCCAGTACTTC.

The V call is TRBV30, the J call TRBJ1-4; D uncertain. This CDR3 comprises 14 residues. Per germline, CDR1 GTSNPN and CDR2 SVGIG (reference sequence). V was pared by 3 bases and J by 3 bases, with 11 bases between. The CDR3 is CAWRPGRANEKLFF. CDR3 sequence (DNA): TGTGCCTGGAGGCCAGGTCGTGCTAATGAAAAACTGTTTTTT.